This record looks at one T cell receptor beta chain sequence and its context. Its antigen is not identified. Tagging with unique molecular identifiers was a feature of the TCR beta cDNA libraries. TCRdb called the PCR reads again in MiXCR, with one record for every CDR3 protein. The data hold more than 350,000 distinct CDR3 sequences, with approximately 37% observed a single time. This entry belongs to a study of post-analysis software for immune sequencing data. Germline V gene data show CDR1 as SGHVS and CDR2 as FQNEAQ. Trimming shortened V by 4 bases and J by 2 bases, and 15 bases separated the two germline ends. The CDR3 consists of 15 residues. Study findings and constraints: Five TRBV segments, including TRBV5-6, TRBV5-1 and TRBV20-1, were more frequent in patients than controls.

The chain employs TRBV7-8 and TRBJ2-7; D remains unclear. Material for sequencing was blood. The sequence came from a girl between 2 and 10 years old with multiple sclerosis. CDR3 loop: CASSSTRFNPYEQYF. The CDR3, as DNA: TGTGCCAGCAGCTCCACCCGGTTCAACCCCTACGAGCAGTACTTC.